This entry describes one T cell receptor beta chain. Its antigen is unidentified. The data were obtained in a study of cytomegalovirus exposure and HLA in healthy donors. Turning to the study itself: A prior study identified just under 120 million unique TCR beta sequences from roughly 180 million T cells. Findings and caveats of the study: Association of a missense DCLRE1C variant with TCR beta V- and J-gene trimming was reported in a later analysis. The authors enumerated under 200 TCR beta chains as linked to cytomegalovirus. A later analysis found most CMV-associated TCR beta chains apparently HLA-restricted.

Primers included in the PCR were 60 Vbeta and 13 Jbeta primers. TCRdb keeps only in-frame clones here, not all; method: immunoSEQ multiplex PCR. The sample holds some 110,000 clones, about 70% seen once. The CDR3 contains 16 residues. The germline gives CDR1 SGHAT, CDR2 FQNNGV. V was cut by 4 bases and J by 10 bases, with 20 bases left in between. The clonotype originates from a man aged 25-45 years in good health and CMV-seropositive. Sequencing was done on a sample of PBMCs. The chain joins TRBV11-2 to TRBJ1-6; D gene unclear. CDR3 DNA: TGTGCCAGCAGCTCCCTCGTGGAGGGATGGAAATCACCCCTCCACTTT. This sequence encodes CASSSLVEGWKSPLHF.